This TCR beta chain was profiled in a study of shared clonotypes between healthy human individuals (dated by TCRdb to the early 2020s). With regard to the full study: The cohort comprised two women and a few men aged 18 to 49 years. To estimate repertoire size and how much clonotype sharing occurs between individuals, the study deeply sequenced the blood TCR repertoires of about 5 healthy adults. Different laboratories and diverse techniques were used to prepare libraries and sequence TCR repertoires, to increase sequencing depth and limit assay-specific biases. Per donor, leukapheresis produced somewhere between about 0.9 and 10 billion PBMCs. What the study reported, not specific to this receptor: Only blood was sampled, and tissue TCR repertoires likely differ from those in blood. The genetic and exposure-history diversity represented was limited by the small number of donors. Pairwise subsampling indicated that sequencing depth was expected to affect the degree of clonotype sharing among donors.

Using the deep immunoSEQ assay, multiplex PCR amplified TCR CDR3 regions from genomic DNA. Extracted genomic DNA from each cell subset was distributed evenly across all wells of several immunoSEQ 96-well plates, and each plate was treated as a replicate. For unsorted PBMC, each replicate PCR was loaded with around 300 ng genomic DNA, equivalent to tens of thousands of T cell genomes. Unsorted PBMC genomic DNA was sequenced across ten immunoSEQ deep assay plates. The purified libraries were quantified using a Qubit 3.0 fluorometer, sized with a Bioanalyzer 2100, and then quantified again using the KAPA Library Quantification kit. Each immunoSEQ 96-well plate was sequenced on its own single-read 150-cycle Illumina NextSeq 550 flow cell. In the paper's pipeline: The immunoSEQ output contained only junctional sequences without quality scores, so filtering could not match that applied to full-length reads. Sequences were annotated with PyIR, a Python wrapper for IgBLAST v1.9, and V/J genes and CDR3 were assigned using IMGT germline references. Any read was removed if the V/J assignment was weak (E-value above 1e-6), the CDR3 was missing, or the read contained stop codons, out-of-frame junctions, or ambiguous translated residues. V3J clonotypes were defined by identical inferred V gene, J gene, and CDR3 amino acid sequence. Percentage overlap between repertoires was computed as shared unique clonotypes divided by the size of the smaller repertoire. Three approaches were used to assess repertoire richness: RTK rarefaction, the Chao1 estimator, and Recon v2.1 estimates of unobserved clonotypes. TCRdb took over this immuneACCESS table, retaining in-frame rearrangements with V and J assigned. Such tables are incomplete; in checked studies, under half of the missing clones stem from an unresolved V gene, and the remainder is unexplained. From that table come the V and J calls and clone size; the DNA was used to work out D and trimming. This sample lists 530,000 or so clones; 60% to 80% were detected once. The top ten hold 12% of the sample.

Remarks on this clone: Its cognate antigen has yet to be identified. Base qualities are missing; no much larger clone stands one base away.

The CDR3 spans 13 residues, from the cysteine through the phenylalanine. The sequence is cut down to CDR3 DNA, 39 bases in frame from base 1. Via the germline V gene, CDR1 is WSHSY and CDR2 SAAADI. Trimming at the junction amounts to 7 bases on V and 1 base on J, and the germline ends lie 10 bases apart. Donors were healthy HIV-negative adults with no recently reported acute infections or vaccinations. Every donor was a Caucasian adult living in Nashville, Tennessee, USA. For unsorted samples, tens of millions of PBMCs were counted, and genomic DNA was extracted using the QIAamp DNA Blood Mini kit. Blood was collected by leukapheresis, and PBMCs were isolated by Ficoll-Histopaque density gradient centrifugation and then cryopreserved in liquid nitrogen vapor phase.

Recombination linked TRBV10-2 to TRBJ1-1, with the D gene not clear enough to name. The receptor comes from a woman aged 40 to 50 in good health. Some clones in this sample may be carry-over from other donors' samples. Sequencing input: PBMCs. The DNA sequence is given as TGCGCCAGCACCCCCCAAAGGAACACTGAAGCTTTCTTT. Its product reads: CASTPQRNTEAFF.